These 24 T cell receptor delta chains were all obtained from the same sample, sequenced in a study of γδ T cells in repeated Plasmodium falciparum infection. Gammadelta T cells were flow-sorted from PBMC into Vgamma9/Vdelta2+ and Vdelta2-negative populations for bulk analysis. TCRdb reanalyzed the multiplex PCR reads using CATT. The table shows tens of thousands of delta-chain clones, with 1.6% occurring only once. Sequenced input: gamma-delta T cells from blood. These receptors were collected from a pool of human donors (malaria-infected and uninfected, not separated).

This clone was counted only a few times. The protein that TCRdb holds for this DNA derives from a much larger clone and differs from the translated DNA at residue 20, which likely indicates a read error; the protein shown here is translated from the DNA. The J gene was not called, though the V gene is TRDV2; TRDD3, the D gene given by the table, was not confirmed from the DNA. The CDR3 spans 21 residues. Germline loops: CDR1 GEAIGNYY, CDR2 EKD. DNA of the CDR3: TGTGCCTGTGACTCCGTTTTAATGGGTACTGGGGGATACGCCCACACCGATAAACTCACCTTT. Protein sequence: CACDSVLMGTGGYAHTDKLTF.

This clone was observed at least ten times. An end of the junction does not agree with germline; a read error may underlie this. V usage is TRDV1 and J usage is TRDJ4, with 13 bases fitting TRDD3. Here the J gene came from matching the DNA to germline, since TCRdb omits it. This CDR3 region has 23 residues. The V gene's germline CDR1 is TSWWSYY and CDR2 QGS. In DNA, the CDR3 is TGTTCTCTTGGGGAACTTTCAACCCGATCTATACTGGGGGATACGCTAACTCCCAGACCCCTGATCTTT. As protein: CSLGELSTRSILGDTLTPRPLIF.

This clone was picked up a small number of times. The amino acid sequence in TCRdb belongs to a much larger clone and departs from this DNA's translation at residue 3, likely a sequencing read error; the sequence shown is translated from the DNA. The chain couples TRDV1 to TRDJ1, with D possibly TRDD3 on 5 matching bases. This CDR3 contains 19 residues. CDR1 and CDR2 from the germline V gene are TSWWSYY and QGS. CDR3 DNA: TGTGCTATTGGGGAACTTTGTTTGGTACCGCGATCGTTGACCGATAAACTCATCTTT. Amino acids: CAIGELCLVPRSLTDKLIF.

This clone was counted at least ten times. Other DNA sequences from this sample encode an identical CDR3 as well. Written as DNA, the CDR3 is TGTGCTCTTGGGGAACGCCTTGAGAACTTACTTAGCCCTTATTACACCGATAAACTCATCTTT. Its translation: CALGERLENLLSPYYTDKLIF. The chain carries TRDV1 and TRDJ1, with D unclear. From germline, CDR1 is TSWWSYY and CDR2 QGS. The CDR3 spans 21 residues. V gave up 1 base and J gave up 0 bases, with 27 bases separating them.

About this clone itself: TCRdb's protein for this DNA is that of a much larger clone and differs from the translation at residue 13, likely a read error; the protein shown is the DNA translation. V usage is TRDV1 and J usage is TRDJ1; the match to TRDD3 covers 8 bases. Matching the DNA to germline supplied the J gene, which TCRdb does not give. The CDR3 extends over 21 amino acids. The germline V gene has CDR1 TSWWSYY and CDR2 QGS. The V and J ends lost 1 base and 2 bases, in that order; junction bases with no gene match: 21. The CDR3 region is CALGEHMAAYWGVRWTDKLIF. The CDR3 DNA reads TGTGCTCTTGGGGAACATATGGCGGCCTACTGGGGGGTCCGGTGGACCGATAAACTCATCTTT.

The table lists this clone with a few counts. This likely reflects a read error, since a far larger clone is one base away. The identical CDR3 is also encoded by other nucleotide sequences in the sample. The chain's CDR3 is CALGEQPYAGALVVGDTDKLIF. In DNA, the CDR3 is TGTGCTCTTGGGGAACAGCCCTACGCTGGTGCTTTAGTAGTGGGGGATACCGATAAGCTCATCTTT. The J segment was not called; the V segment is TRDV1; TRDD3, the table's D call, was not compared with the DNA. The CDR3 consists of 22 residues. Germline V gene sequence: CDR1 TSWWSYY, CDR2 QGS.

In regard to this clone: The TCRdb protein comes from a much larger clone and disagrees with this DNA's translation at residue 17, likely due to a read error; the protein given here is derived from the DNA. This sequence joins TRDV1 and TRDJ1; TRDD3 matches at 7 bases. The CDR3 contains 29 residues. The junction had 43 bases not matched to a gene; V was cut back by 0 bases and J by 0 bases. Germline V lookup: CDR1 TSWWSYY, CDR2 QGS. This CDR3 is CALGELQRDLRPSPLGVTWVFKNTDKLIF. In DNA, the CDR3 is TGTGCTCTTGGGGAACTACAGAGGGACCTACGACCTAGTCCCCTGGGGGTTACATGGGTTTTTAAGAACACCGATAAACTCATCTTT.

Comment on this clone: TCRdb shows a much larger clone's protein in place of this DNA's translation, and the two differ at residue 13, likely through a read error; the protein shown is translated from the DNA. The V call is TRDV1, the J call TRDJ1; no reliable D call. Here the J gene came from matching the DNA to germline, since TCRdb omits it. This CDR3 has 19 amino acids. Germline V gives CDR1 TSWWSYY, CDR2 QGS. V lost 2 bases and J lost 9, with 31 bases in between. The CDR3 region has the DNA TGTGCTCTTGGGGAATTCTCTAAAAGATTCCGTACTGAGTTTAAGGAACTCATCTTT. This gives the protein CALGEFSKRFRTEFKELIF.

With respect to this clone: TCRdb lists the protein of a much larger clone for this DNA, which differs at residue 6, so this is likely a read error; the protein given here is translated from the DNA itself. The rearrangement links TRDV1 to TRDJ1; a possible D gene is TRDD2 (5 bases). TCRdb lists no J gene, so it was determined here by aligning the DNA to germline. The CDR3 is 21 residues long. Germline values: CDR1 TSWWSYY, CDR2 QGS. Deletions cut 5 bases from V and 0 bases from J, with 31 bases between. CDR3 in amino acids: CALGPQLLRLSPVAHTDKLIF. In nucleotides, the CDR3 is TGTGCTCTTGGGCCCCAGCTCCTTCGTCTATCCCCGGTGGCCCACACCGATAAACTCATCTTT.

This clone came up a few times. Translating this DNA gives a protein that differs at residue 5 from the TCRdb one, which belongs to a much larger clone; a read error is likely, and the protein shown is this translation. The genes are TRDV2 and TRDJ1, with D possibly being TRDD2 or TRDD3 (5 bases each). Deletions cut 2 bases from V and 0 bases from J, with 24 bases between. The CDR3 runs to 19 residues. CDR1 and CDR2 from the germline V gene are GEAIGNYY and EKD. The CDR3 DNA reads as TGTGCCTGTGACATCCTAAAAATCCGAGGGGGTACTGACACCGATAAACTCATCTTT. Translated: CACDILKIRGGTDTDKLIF.

The CDR3 sequence: CALGELRRVWTGKPIF. The CDR3 DNA is TGTGCTCTTGGGGAGCTTAGACGTGTTTGGACGGGTAAGCCCATCTTT. The V segment is TRDV1, and no J call was made; the table's D call, TRDD3, has no DNA check behind it. The germline V gene encodes CDR1 TSWWSYY and CDR2 QGS. The CDR3 consists of 16 residues.

Comments on this clone: The protein TCRdb gives is from a much larger clone and does not agree with this DNA's translation at residue 7, likely a read error; the protein shown here comes from the DNA. The V and J genes are TRDV1 and TRDJ1; D remains unclear. Matching the DNA to germline supplied the J gene, which TCRdb does not give. There are 16 residues in the CDR3. Trimming shortened V by 1 base and J by 0 bases, and 12 bases separated the two germline ends. CDR1 is TSWWSYY, CDR2 QGS, per germline. The CDR3, as DNA: TGTGCTCTTGGGGAACACCCGTCTACTTACACCGATAAACTCATCTTT. Translation gives CALGEHPSTYTDKLIF.

As regards this clone: The protein in TCRdb stems from a much larger clone and differs at residue 7 from this DNA's translation, likely a read error; here the protein is translated from the DNA. This sequence joins TRDV1 and TRDJ1; 9 bases match TRDD2. As TCRdb names no J gene, one was assigned here on the basis of a DNA match to germline. CDR1 is TSWWSYY and CDR2 is QGS in the germline V gene. The CDR3 loop spans 19 amino acids. V shed 1 base, J shed 4 bases, and the junction held 16 bases outside the gene matches. CDR3 in DNA: TGTGCTCTTGGGGAACCTAGGGCCTTCCTACGGGGGGATGGCGATAAACTCATCTTT. Translating it yields CALGEPRAFLRGDGDKLIF.

Comments on this clone: The mismatch at residue 5 between this DNA's translation and the TCRdb protein of a much larger clone likely reflects a read error; the protein shown is translated from the DNA. The chain recombines TRDV2 with TRDJ1, with 13 bases matching TRDD3. The germline V gene has CDR1 GEAIGNYY and CDR2 EKD. V lost 3 bases, J lost 0 bases, and 18 bases stayed unmatched. The CDR3 has 21 amino acids. CDR3 nucleotide sequence: TGTGCCTGTGACCCCCTCGTACTGGGGGATACGAATTCGGACCACACCGATAAACTCATCTTT. Its translation is CACDPLVLGDTNSDHTDKLIF.

This clone was seen many times. The chain carries TRDV2 and TRDJ1; 10 bases line up with TRDD3. The length of the CDR3 is 16 residues. The V and J ends lost 0 bases and 2 bases, in that order; junction bases with no gene match: 5. Germline CDR1 reads GEAIGNYY; CDR2 reads EKD. CDR3 DNA sequence: TGTGCCTGTGACACCTTACTGGGGGATTCGACCGATAAACTCATCTTT. Residues: CACDTLLGDSTDKLIF.

This clone has more than one count but fewer than ten. A far larger clone is off by one base, so a read error is likely. Additional DNA sequences in this sample encode the identical CDR3. The V and J genes are TRDV1 and TRDJ1; 13 bases fit TRDD3. Here the J gene came from matching the DNA to germline, since TCRdb omits it. The CDR3 covers 25 residues. Germline lookup yields CDR1 TSWWSYY and CDR2 QGS. CDR3 sequence reads: CALGELWSSYVGQAYWGIRTDKLIF. For the CDR3, the DNA is TGTGCTCTCGGGGAACTTTGGTCTTCCTACGTAGGGCAGGCGTACTGGGGGATACGGACCGATAAACTCATCTTT.

About this clone itself: TCRdb assigns this DNA the protein of a much larger clone, which departs from its translation at residue 19; this likely reflects a read error, and the protein shown comes from translating the DNA. CDR3 nucleotide sequence: TGTGCTCTTGGGGAACTAGGAGTCAAAGGCTTTTCGACTGGGGGATTCTCACACCCGTACACCGATAAACTCATCTTT. It codes for CALGELGVKGFSTGGFSHPYTDKLIF. The chain recombines TRDV1 with TRDJ1; 10 bases align to TRDD3. Matching the DNA to germline supplied the J gene, which TCRdb does not give. The CDR3 extends over 26 amino acids. Per germline, CDR1 TSWWSYY and CDR2 QGS. J was trimmed by 0 bases and V by 0 bases; bases with no gene match: 31.

This clone appeared a few times. TCRdb's entry gives the protein of a much larger clone, which mismatches this DNA's translation at residue 10, likely from a read error; the protein reported here is translated from the DNA. CDR3 bases: TGTGCTCTTGGGGCCGTTTCCCAAAAACACATCTTT. Its protein is CALGAVSQKHIF. This rearrangement joins TRDV1 to TRDJ1; D remains ambiguous. CDR3 size: 12 residues. From germline, CDR1 is TSWWSYY and CDR2 QGS.

This clone has just a few counts. A read error likely explains why the TCRdb protein, taken from a much larger clone, differs from this DNA's translation at residue 8; the protein shown is translated from the DNA. The CDR3 nucleotides read TGTGCTCTCCGGGCCGTTCGATACGTACTGGGGGTAGGCCCCGATAAACTCATCTTT. This translates into CALRAVRYVLGVGPDKLIF. This rearrangement joins TRDV1 to TRDJ1, with 8 bases identical to TRDD3. This CDR3 has 19 amino acids. J was trimmed by 3 bases and V by 9 bases; bases with no gene match: 24. Germline V lookup: CDR1 TSWWSYY, CDR2 QGS.

This clone was detected a few times. This likely stems from a read error, as it lies one base from a far larger clone. This sample includes further DNA sequences coding for the same CDR3. The chain is built from TRDV1 and TRDJ1; no firm D call. Looked up from germline, CDR1 is TSWWSYY and CDR2 is QGS. V lost 3 bases to trimming and J lost 0 bases, with 17 bases between them. This CDR3 has 17 amino acids. For the CDR3, the DNA is TGTGCTCTTGGGGAGCGCAAGGGAGCCCAGTACACCGATAAACTCATCTTT. It codes for CALGERKGAQYTDKLIF.

As regards this clone: TCRdb shows a much larger clone's protein in place of this DNA's translation, and the two differ at residue 18, likely through a read error; the protein shown is translated from the DNA. The chain links TRDV1 to TRDJ1; 13 bases are a match to TRDD3. TCRdb leaves out the J gene; it was filled in here by matching the DNA to germline. Germline CDR1 is TSWWSYY and CDR2 is QGS. The CDR3 loop spans 22 amino acids. The DNA for the CDR3 is TGTGCTCTTGGGCTCCCATTAGGCCGTAGTACTGGGGGATACGGTACTACCGCTAAACTCATCTTT. Translated: CALGLPLGRSTGGYGTTAKLIF.

There are a few counts of this clone. TCRdb's protein for this DNA is that of a much larger clone and differs from the translation at residue 7, likely a read error; the protein shown is the DNA translation. The CDR3 protein is CALGPDRAGDTRGGLIF. The CDR3 coding sequence is TGTGCTCTTGGGCCGGATCGCGCGGGGGATACTCGGGGGGGACTCATCTTT. This rearrangement joins TRDV1 to TRDJ1, with 9 bases that match TRDD3. Here the J gene was assigned by germline matching of the DNA, as TCRdb has none. Germline loops: CDR1 TSWWSYY, CDR2 QGS. The CDR3 covers 17 residues. V lost 5 bases to trimming and J lost 10 bases; unmatched junction nucleotides: 20.

This clone was seen more than once but under ten times. The translation of this DNA and the TCRdb protein of a much larger clone differ at residue 12, probably owing to a read error; the protein shown here is translated from the DNA. V and J are TRDV1 and TRDJ1; TRDD3 agrees at 10 bases. TCRdb carries no J gene annotation; the J gene was assigned here by matching the DNA with germline. Germline values: CDR1 TSWWSYY, CDR2 QGS. The trim removed 0 bases at V and 1 base at J, leaving 38 bases unmatched. The CDR3 loop spans 28 amino acids. The CDR3 region has the DNA TGTGCTCTTGGGGAACTCTCCCTTCTTTTCTGCTCCTCACAAGCAGATTGTCGGCGGGGGATACGCACCGATAAACTCATCTTT. As protein: CALGELSLLFCSSQADCRRGIRTDKLIF.

Of note for this clone: This DNA's translation differs at residue 8 from TCRdb's protein, which comes from a much larger clone; a read error is likely, and the protein shown is translated from the DNA. This chain links TRDV1 with TRDJ1; D may be TRDD2 or TRDD3 (5 bases each). The J gene, not given by TCRdb, was assigned here from a germline match of the nucleotide sequence. Trimming shortened V by 10 bases and J by 6 bases, and 30 bases separated the two germline ends. Germline loops: CDR1 TSWWSYY, CDR2 QGS. The CDR3 has 17 amino acids. The CDR3 sequence: CAQLAFFWGPSTYKLIF. CDR3 bases: TGTGCTCAGTTGGCCTTTTTTTGGGGTCCTTCTACTTATAAACTCATCTTT.